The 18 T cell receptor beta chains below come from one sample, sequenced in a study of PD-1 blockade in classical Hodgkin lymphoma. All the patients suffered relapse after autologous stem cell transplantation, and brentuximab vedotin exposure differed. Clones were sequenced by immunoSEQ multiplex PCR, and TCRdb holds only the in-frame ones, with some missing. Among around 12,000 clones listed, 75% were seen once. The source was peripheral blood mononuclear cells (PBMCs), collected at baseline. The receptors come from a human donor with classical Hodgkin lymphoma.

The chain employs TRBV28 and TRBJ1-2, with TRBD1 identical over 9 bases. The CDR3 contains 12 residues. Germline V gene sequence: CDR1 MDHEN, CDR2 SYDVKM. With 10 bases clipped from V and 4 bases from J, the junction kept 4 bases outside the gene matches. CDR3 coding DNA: TGTGCCACTGCGGACAGGGGCTATGGCTACACCTTC. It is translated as CATADRGYGYTF.

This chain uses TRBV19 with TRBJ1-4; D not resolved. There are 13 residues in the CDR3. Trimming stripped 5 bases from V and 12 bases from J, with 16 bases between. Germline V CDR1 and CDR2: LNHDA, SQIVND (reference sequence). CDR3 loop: CASSSPWSGELFF. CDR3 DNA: TGTGCCAGTAGTTCCCCGTGGTCGGGAGAACTGTTTTTT.

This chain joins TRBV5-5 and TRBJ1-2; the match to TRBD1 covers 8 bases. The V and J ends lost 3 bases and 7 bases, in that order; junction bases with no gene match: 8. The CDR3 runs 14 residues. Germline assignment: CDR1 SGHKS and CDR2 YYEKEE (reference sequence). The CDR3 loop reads CASSWIIGTGGYTF. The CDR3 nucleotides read TGTGCCAGCAGCTGGATCATAGGGACAGGTGGCTACACCTTC.

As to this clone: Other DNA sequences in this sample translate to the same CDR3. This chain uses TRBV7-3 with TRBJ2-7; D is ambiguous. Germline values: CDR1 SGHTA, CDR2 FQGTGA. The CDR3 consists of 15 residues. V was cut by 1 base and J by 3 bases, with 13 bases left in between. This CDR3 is CASSLRGGVSYEQYF. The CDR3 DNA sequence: TGTGCCAGCAGCTTAAGAGGTGGCGTGAGCTACGAGCAGTACTTC.

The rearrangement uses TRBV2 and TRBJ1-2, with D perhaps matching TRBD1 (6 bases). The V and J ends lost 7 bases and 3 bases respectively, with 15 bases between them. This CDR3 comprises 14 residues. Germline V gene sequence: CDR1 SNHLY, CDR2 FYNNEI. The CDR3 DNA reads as TGTGCCAGCATCCCAGGGTCAGGGGACTATGGCTACACCTTC. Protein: CASIPGSGDYGYTF.

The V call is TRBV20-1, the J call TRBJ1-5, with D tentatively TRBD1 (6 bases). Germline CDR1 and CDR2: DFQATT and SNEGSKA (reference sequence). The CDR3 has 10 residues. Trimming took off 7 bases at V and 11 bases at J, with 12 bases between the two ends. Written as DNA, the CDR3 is TGCAGTGTTGAGGACAGATCCCAGCATTTT. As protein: CSVEDRSQHF.

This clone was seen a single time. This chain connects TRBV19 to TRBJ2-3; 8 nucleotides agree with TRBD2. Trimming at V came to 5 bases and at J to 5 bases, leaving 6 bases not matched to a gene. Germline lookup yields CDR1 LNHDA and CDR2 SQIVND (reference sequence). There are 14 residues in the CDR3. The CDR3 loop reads CASSGGLALDTQYF. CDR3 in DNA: TGTGCCAGTAGTGGAGGACTAGCACTAGATACGCAGTATTTT. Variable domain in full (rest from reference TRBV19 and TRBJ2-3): DGGITQSPKYLFRKEGQNVTLSCEQNLNHDAMYWYRQDPGQGLRLIYYSQIVNDFQKGDIAEGYSVSREKKESFPLTVTSAQKNPTAFYLCASSGGLALDTQYFGPGTRLTVL.

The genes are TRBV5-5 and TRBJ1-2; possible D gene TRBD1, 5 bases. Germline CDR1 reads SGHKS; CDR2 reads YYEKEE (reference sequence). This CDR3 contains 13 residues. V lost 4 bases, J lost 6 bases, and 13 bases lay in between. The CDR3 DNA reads TGTGCCAGCAGCCCCCCGGGGGTGAATGGCTACACCTTC. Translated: CASSPPGVNGYTF.

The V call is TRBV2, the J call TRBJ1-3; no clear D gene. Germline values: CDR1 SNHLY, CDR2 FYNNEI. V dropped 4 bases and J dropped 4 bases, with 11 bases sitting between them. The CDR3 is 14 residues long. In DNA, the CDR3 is TGTGCCAGCAGTGGGGTTAGGGCCGGAAACACCATATATTTT. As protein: CASSGVRAGNTIYF. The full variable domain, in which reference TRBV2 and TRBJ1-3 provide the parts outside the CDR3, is EPEVTQTPSHQVTQMGQEVILRCVPISNHLYFYWYRQILGQKVEFLVSFYNNEISEKSEIFDDQFSVERPDGSNFTLKIRSTKLEDSAMYFCASSGVRAGNTIYFGEGSWLTVV.

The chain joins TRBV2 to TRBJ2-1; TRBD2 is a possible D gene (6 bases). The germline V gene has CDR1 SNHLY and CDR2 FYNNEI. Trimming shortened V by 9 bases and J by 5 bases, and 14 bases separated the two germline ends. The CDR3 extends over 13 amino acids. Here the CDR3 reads CASGTVGHNEQFF. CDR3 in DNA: TGTGCCAGTGGGACTGTGGGGCACAATGAGCAGTTCTTC.

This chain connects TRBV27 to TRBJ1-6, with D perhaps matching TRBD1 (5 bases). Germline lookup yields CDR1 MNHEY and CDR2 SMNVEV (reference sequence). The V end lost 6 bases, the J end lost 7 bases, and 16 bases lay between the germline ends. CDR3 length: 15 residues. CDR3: CASSRAGSWNSPLHF. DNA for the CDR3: TGTGCCAGCAGCCGAGCAGGGTCGTGGAATTCACCCCTCCACTTT.

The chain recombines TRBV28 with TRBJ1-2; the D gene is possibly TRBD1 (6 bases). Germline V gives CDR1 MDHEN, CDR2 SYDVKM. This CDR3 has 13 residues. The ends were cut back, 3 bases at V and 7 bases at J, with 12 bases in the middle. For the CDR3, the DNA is TGTGCCAGCAGTTTGGTCGGGGGCACTGGCTACACCTTC. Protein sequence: CASSLVGGTGYTF.

CDR3 coding DNA: TGTGCCAGCAGCTACCGGGACAGCTCCTGGGGGAGCGGGGGGTCAGATACGCAGTATTTT. Translation gives CASSYRDSSWGSGGSDTQYF. The genes are TRBV7-8 and TRBJ2-3, with 9 bases matching TRBD2. The J segment lost 4 bases and the V segment lost 4 bases, leaving 21 bases of the junction unmatched. CDR3 length equals 20 residues. From germline, CDR1 is SGHVS and CDR2 FQNEAQ.

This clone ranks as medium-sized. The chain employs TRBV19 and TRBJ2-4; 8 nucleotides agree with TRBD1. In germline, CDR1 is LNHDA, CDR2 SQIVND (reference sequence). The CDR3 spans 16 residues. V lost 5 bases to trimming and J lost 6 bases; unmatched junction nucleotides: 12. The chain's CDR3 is CASSPDRGVLPNIQYF. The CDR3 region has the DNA TGTGCCAGTAGTCCCGACAGGGGTGTCCTACCAAACATTCAGTACTTC. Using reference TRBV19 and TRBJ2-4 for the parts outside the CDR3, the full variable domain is DGGITQSPKYLFRKEGQNVTLSCEQNLNHDAMYWYRQDPGQGLRLIYYSQIVNDFQKGDIAEGYSVSREKKESFPLTVTSAQKNPTAFYLCASSPDRGVLPNIQYFGAGTRLSVL.

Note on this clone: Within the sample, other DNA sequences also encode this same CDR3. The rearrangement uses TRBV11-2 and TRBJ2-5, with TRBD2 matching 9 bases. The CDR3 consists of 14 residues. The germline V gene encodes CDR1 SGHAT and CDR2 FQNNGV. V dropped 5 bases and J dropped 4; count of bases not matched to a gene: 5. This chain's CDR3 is CASSRGGATETQYF. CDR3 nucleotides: TGTGCCAGCAGCCGCGGGGGGGCAACAGAGACCCAGTACTTC.

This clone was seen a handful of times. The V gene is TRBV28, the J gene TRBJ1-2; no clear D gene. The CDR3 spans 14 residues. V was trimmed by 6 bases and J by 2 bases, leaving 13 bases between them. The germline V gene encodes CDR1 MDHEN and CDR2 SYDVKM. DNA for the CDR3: TGTGCCAGCAGCCCTGACCGTGTCAACTATGGCTACACCTTC. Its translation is CASSPDRVNYGYTF.

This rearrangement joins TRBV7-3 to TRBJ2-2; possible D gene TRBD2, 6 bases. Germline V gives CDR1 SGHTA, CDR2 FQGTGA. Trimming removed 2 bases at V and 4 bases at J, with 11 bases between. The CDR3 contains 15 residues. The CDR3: CASSLGGVRTGELFF. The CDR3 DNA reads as TGTGCCAGCAGCTTAGGAGGGGTCCGCACCGGGGAGCTGTTTTTT.

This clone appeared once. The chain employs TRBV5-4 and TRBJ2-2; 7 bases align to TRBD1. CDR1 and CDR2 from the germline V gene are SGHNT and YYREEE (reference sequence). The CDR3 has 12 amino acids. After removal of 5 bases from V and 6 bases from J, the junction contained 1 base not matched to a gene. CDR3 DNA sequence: TGTGCCAGCAGTACAGGGGCCGGGGAGCTGTTTTTT. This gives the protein CASSTGAGELFF.